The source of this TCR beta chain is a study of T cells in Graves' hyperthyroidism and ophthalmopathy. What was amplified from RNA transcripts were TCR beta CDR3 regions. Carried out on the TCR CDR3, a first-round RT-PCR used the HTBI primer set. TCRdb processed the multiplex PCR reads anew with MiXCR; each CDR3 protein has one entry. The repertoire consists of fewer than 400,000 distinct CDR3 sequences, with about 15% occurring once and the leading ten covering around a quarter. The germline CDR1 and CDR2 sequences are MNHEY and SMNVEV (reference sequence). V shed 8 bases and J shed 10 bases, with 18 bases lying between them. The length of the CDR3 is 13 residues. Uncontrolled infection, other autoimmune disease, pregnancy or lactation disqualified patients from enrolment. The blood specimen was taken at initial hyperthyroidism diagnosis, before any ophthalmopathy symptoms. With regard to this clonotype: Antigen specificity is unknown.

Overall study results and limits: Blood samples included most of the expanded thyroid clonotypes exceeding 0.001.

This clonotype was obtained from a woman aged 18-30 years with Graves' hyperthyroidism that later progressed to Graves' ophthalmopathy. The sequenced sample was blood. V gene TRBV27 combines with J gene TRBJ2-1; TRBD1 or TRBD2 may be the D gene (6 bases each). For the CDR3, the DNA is TGTGCCAGCTTTCTAATACAGGGAGGCGAGCAGTTCTTC. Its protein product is CASFLIQGGEQFF.